Reported below is one T cell receptor (beta chain). Its antigen remains unknown. This CDR3 contains 15 residues. Trimming removed 2 bases from V and 7 bases from J; junction bases left unmatched: 6. Germline V gives CDR1 MNHEY, CDR2 SVGAGI. These data come from a study of graft-versus-host responses after intestinal transplantation. Whole-study context: Recipients obtained multivisceral, liver-intestinal, or isolated intestinal transplants. Points from the study as a whole: Recipient marrow held GvH clones, some first seen in ileum or blood.

The data were produced by immunoSEQ multiplex PCR, yet TCRdb's version contains in-frame clones alone and is incomplete. The sample carries approximately 11,000 clones, around 83% recorded once. The source was PBMCs, collected about 490 days after intestinal transplant. The V and J genes are TRBV6-5 and TRBJ2-1; 9 nucleotides match TRBD2. This clonotype was sampled from a human patient who received an intestinal transplant, so some T cells may come from the graft donor. CDR3 nucleotide sequence: TGTGCCAGCAGTTACAAAGCGGGAGGATGGAATGAGCAGTTCTTC. Translated: CASSYKAGGWNEQFF.